This TCR beta chain stems from a study of shared clonotypes between healthy human individuals. Remarks on this clone: Its target is not known.

CDR1 is SGHRS, CDR2 YFSETQ, per germline. The CDR3 is 15 residues long. Trimming took 2 bases from V and 0 from J, leaving 10 bases between them. The method was immunoSEQ multiplex PCR; TCRdb's version includes in-frame clones alone and lacks a portion of them. In the table there are approximately 500,000 clones, around 96% of which are singletons. Findings and limits, study-wide: Sorted-subset sequencing, rarefaction showed, was incomplete despite large depth. Sampling covered blood only; tissue repertoires likely differ.

The specimen sequenced was naive CD4+ T cells sorted from blood. Subset described: CD45RA+ positively selected. The receptor was derived from a woman aged 25 to 45 in good health. V and J are TRBV5-1 and TRBJ2-3; D is uncertain. Here the CDR3 DNA reads TGCGCCAGCAGCTTTATCTGGAGTAGCACAGATACGCAGTATTTT. It codes for CASSFIWSSTDTQYF.